A single sample gave rise to the 18 T cell receptor beta chains below, sequenced in a study of siplizumab effects on memory and regulatory T cells. Generated by immunoSEQ multiplex PCR, the TCRdb table keeps only in-frame clones and is missing some. The sample gives about 80,000 clones, around 95% of which show up once; less than 20% is in the top ten. The source material was CD8+ T cells sorted from blood. All receptors derive from a human donor in good health.

This clone was seen only once. The chain has TRBV6-1 and TRBJ1-4, with a weak D call TRBD1 (5 bases). The CDR3 is 16 residues long. Trimming removed 5 bases at V and 8 bases at J, with 21 bases between. CDR1 is MNHNS and CDR2 is SASEGT in the germline V gene. CDR3 in DNA: TGTGCCAGCAGTCAAGGGACCGAGATGACTCGGGAAAAACTGTTTTTT. This sequence encodes CASSQGTEMTREKLFF.

The V and J genes are TRBV2 and TRBJ2-7; 10 nucleotides match TRBD2. Trimming cost V 4 bases and J 3 bases; bases outside gene matches: 15. Germline CDR1 reads SNHLY; CDR2 reads FYNNEI. The CDR3 totals 18 residues. The CDR3 region is CASSGGVRASGSYYEQYF. The CDR3 coding sequence is TGTGCCAGCAGTGGGGGTGTTAGGGCTAGCGGGAGTTACTACGAGCAGTACTTC.

The V and J genes are TRBV7-9 and TRBJ2-1; 8 bases line up with TRBD1. Germline V lookup: CDR1 SEHNR, CDR2 FQNEAQ (reference sequence). The CDR3 totals 16 residues. Trimming cost V 1 base and J 9 bases; bases outside gene matches: 11. CDR3 in DNA: TGTGCCAGCAGCTTAGTTGGAACAGGGGGTTTGAGTGAGCAGTTCTTC. It translates to CASSLVGTGGLSEQFF. The whole variable domain, remainder taken from reference TRBV7-9 and TRBJ2-1, is DTGVSQNPRHKITKRGQNVTFRCDPISEHNRLYWYRQTLGQGPEFLTYFQNEAQLEKSRLLSDRFSAERPKGSFSTLEIQRTEQGDSAMYLCASSLVGTGGLSEQFFGPGTRLTVL.

This clone was seen more than once but under ten times. The chain combines TRBV7-6 with TRBJ2-7; 10 bases align to TRBD1. Germline V gene sequence: CDR1 SGHVS, CDR2 FNYEAQ. J lost 7 bases, V lost 5 bases, and 8 bases had no gene match. The CDR3 runs to 14 residues. The CDR3, as DNA: TGTGCCAGCAGCCTAGGGGACAGGGGCTGGGAGCAGTACTTC. Translation: CASSLGDRGWEQYF.

V and J are TRBV27 and TRBJ2-7; tentatively, D is TRBD1 (5 bases). The CDR3 totals 12 residues. In germline, CDR1 is MNHEY, CDR2 SMNVEV (reference sequence). V lost 10 bases and J 2 bases, leaving 12 bases between the germline ends. CDR3 amino acids: CATRVGPYEQYF. CDR3 DNA sequence: TGTGCCACCCGAGTGGGGCCCTACGAGCAGTACTTC.

The genes are TRBV6-5 and TRBJ1-3; perhaps TRBD1 as D (6 bases). V was cut by 8 bases and J by 0 bases, with 11 bases left in between. Per the germline V gene, CDR1 is MNHEY and CDR2 is SVGAGI. The CDR3 runs to 14 residues. The CDR3 nucleotides read TGTGCCAGCGGCCAAGGGGGCTCTGGAAACACCATATATTTT. It specifies CASGQGGSGNTIYF.

This CDR3 is CASSASSLSGEQYF. In DNA, the CDR3 is TGTGCCAGCAGCGCCAGCAGTCTTTCTGGCGAGCAGTACTTC. This rearrangement joins TRBV4-2 to TRBJ2-7; D uncertain. The CDR3 is made up of 14 amino acids. CDR1 and CDR2 (germline): LGHNA, YNFKEQ. V lost 5 bases to trimming and J lost 6 bases, with 17 bases between them.

The chain joins TRBV6-1 to TRBJ2-1; 7 bases are a match to TRBD1. Germline CDR1 is MNHNS and CDR2 is SASEGT. Trimming took 6 bases from V and 7 from J; bases not matched to a gene: 9. This CDR3 has 14 amino acids. CDR3 DNA sequence: TGTGCCAGCAGCGTACAGGGGATGGGGAATGAGCAGTTCTTC. Translated, it gives CASSVQGMGNEQFF.

The chain is built from TRBV16 and TRBJ1-5; D gene ambiguous. CDR1 is KGHSY, CDR2 FQNENV, per germline. The CDR3 has 13 residues. Trimming stripped 5 bases from V and 6 bases from J, with 11 bases between. This chain's CDR3 is CASSDQWGQPQHF. CDR3 sequence (DNA): TGTGCCAGCAGCGATCAGTGGGGTCAGCCCCAGCATTTT.

This clone was counted a single time. This chain connects TRBV11-2 to TRBJ2-1; D gene uncertain. V was clipped by 6 bases and J by 3 bases, with 18 bases between them. The CDR3 is 16 residues long. Germline lookup yields CDR1 SGHAT and CDR2 FQNNGV. CDR3 DNA: TGTGCCAGCAGTCCATACTACGAATTAGACTACAATGAGCAGTTCTTC. This sequence encodes CASSPYYELDYNEQFF.

This clone was seen just once. The chain has TRBV6-6 and TRBJ2-1, with D perhaps matching TRBD1 (6 bases). Deletions cut 8 bases from V and 7 bases from J, with 18 bases between. The CDR3 contains 14 residues. The germline V gene has CDR1 MNHNY and CDR2 SVGAGI (reference sequence). DNA for the CDR3: TGTGCCAGCTGGGGGTTGGACAGTAGAAATGAGCAGTTCTTC. This gives the protein CASWGLDSRNEQFF.

The chain links TRBV27 to TRBJ1-5, with a possible D match to TRBD1 (5 bases). V gave up 4 bases and J gave up 3 bases, with 13 bases separating them. The CDR3 has 15 residues. The germline V gene has CDR1 MNHEY and CDR2 SMNVEV (reference sequence). Here the CDR3 DNA reads TGTGCCAGCAGTTGGGACGGAGGGTCCAATCAGCCCCAGCATTTT. Translated: CASSWDGGSNQPQHF.

The chain employs TRBV11-2 and TRBJ1-1; 10 bases match TRBD1. V lost 1 base, J lost 5 bases, and 10 bases stayed unmatched. The CDR3 contains 17 residues. Per germline, CDR1 SGHAT and CDR2 FQNNGV. Here the CDR3 DNA reads TGTGCCAGCAGCTTAGCCCCGGGACAGGGGAGTGGGACTGAAGCTTTCTTT. Amino acids: CASSLAPGQGSGTEAFF.

The V call is TRBV9, the J call TRBJ2-5, with 9 bases aligning to TRBD2. In germline, CDR1 is SGDLS, CDR2 YYNGEE. The CDR3 is made up of 14 amino acids. J gave up 3 bases and V 0 bases, and 0 bases lay outside the gene matches. Here the CDR3 DNA reads TGTGCCAGCAGCGTAGGCGGGGGGGAAGAGACCCAGTACTTC. Amino acid sequence: CASSVGGGEETQYF.

The chain joins TRBV21-1 to TRBJ2-7; whether TRBD1, the table's D call, matches the DNA was not checked. TRBV21-1 is listed as a pseudogene. CDR3 size: 16 residues. The CDR3 is CASSKGSRDSRYEQYF. The DNA of the CDR3 is TGTGCCAGCAGCAAAGGTTCCCGGGACAGTCGTTACGAGCAGTACTTC.

V is TRBV6-1 and J is TRBJ2-7; no reliable D call. The CDR3 loop spans 10 amino acids. Germline V gene lookup returns CDR1 MNHNS and CDR2 SASEGT. Trimming removed 8 bases from V and 6 bases from J, with 8 bases in between. The CDR3 here is CASPDREQYF. CDR3 DNA: TGTGCCAGCCCCGATCGCGAGCAGTACTTC.

V and J are TRBV19 and TRBJ2-5; the D gene could be TRBD1 or TRBD2 (5 bases each). Germline V gene sequence: CDR1 LNHDA, CDR2 SQIVND (reference sequence). V lost 5 bases and J lost 3, with 19 bases in between. This CDR3 comprises 16 residues. The CDR3 DNA reads as TGTGCCAGTAGTTTGGGGGTCGAAGTGATTGAAGAGACCCAGTACTTC. It specifies CASSLGVEVIEETQYF.

The sample holds one count of this clone. The chain combines TRBV11-2 with TRBJ2-5; D uncertain. The CDR3 loop spans 12 amino acids. Germline-derived CDR1 and CDR2 are SGHAT and FQNNGV. The ends were cut back, 6 bases at V and 5 bases at J, with 10 bases in the middle. The CDR3 here is CASSLGEETQYF. The CDR3, as DNA: TGTGCCAGCAGTTTGGGCGAGGAGACCCAGTACTTC.